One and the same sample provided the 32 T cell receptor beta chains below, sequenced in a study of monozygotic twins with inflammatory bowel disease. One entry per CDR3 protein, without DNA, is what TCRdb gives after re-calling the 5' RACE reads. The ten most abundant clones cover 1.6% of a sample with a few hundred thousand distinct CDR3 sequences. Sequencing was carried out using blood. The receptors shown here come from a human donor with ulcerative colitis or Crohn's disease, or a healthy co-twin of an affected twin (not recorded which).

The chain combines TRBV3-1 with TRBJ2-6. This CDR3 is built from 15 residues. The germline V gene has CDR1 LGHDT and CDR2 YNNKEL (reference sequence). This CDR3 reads CASSPLNSGANVLTF.

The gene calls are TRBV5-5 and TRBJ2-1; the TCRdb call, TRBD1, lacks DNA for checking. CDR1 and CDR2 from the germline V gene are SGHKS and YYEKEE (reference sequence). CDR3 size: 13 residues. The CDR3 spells CASSTGLGNEQFF.

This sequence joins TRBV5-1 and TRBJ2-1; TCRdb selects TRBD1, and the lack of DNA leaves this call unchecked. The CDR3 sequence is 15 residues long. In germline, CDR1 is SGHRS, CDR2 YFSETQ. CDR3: CASSFRDGGVNEQFF.

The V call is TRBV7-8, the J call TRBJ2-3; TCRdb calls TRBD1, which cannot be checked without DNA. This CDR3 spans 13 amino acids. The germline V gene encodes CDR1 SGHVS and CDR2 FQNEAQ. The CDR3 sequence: CASSYNRADTQYF.

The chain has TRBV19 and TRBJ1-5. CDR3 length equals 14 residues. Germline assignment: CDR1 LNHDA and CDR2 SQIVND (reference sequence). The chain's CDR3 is CASSISDSNQPQHF. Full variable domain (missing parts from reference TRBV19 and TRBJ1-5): DGGITQSPKYLFRKEGQNVTLSCEQNLNHDAMYWYRQDPGQGLRLIYYSQIVNDFQKGDIAEGYSVSREKKESFPLTVTSAQKNPTAFYLCASSISDSNQPQHFGDGTRLSIL.

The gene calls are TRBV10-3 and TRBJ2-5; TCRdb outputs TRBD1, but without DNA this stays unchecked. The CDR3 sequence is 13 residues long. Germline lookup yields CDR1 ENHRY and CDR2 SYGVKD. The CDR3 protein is CATLSGGQETQYF.

The CDR3 here is CASSSTDREFYNEQFF. The chain links TRBV5-1 to TRBJ2-1; the D call from TCRdb, TRBD2, cannot be confirmed without DNA. CDR3 length equals 16 residues. In germline, CDR1 is SGHRS, CDR2 YFSETQ.

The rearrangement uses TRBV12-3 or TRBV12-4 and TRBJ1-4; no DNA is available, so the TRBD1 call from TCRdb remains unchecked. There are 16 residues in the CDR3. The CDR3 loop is CASSPLRGHTNEKLFF.

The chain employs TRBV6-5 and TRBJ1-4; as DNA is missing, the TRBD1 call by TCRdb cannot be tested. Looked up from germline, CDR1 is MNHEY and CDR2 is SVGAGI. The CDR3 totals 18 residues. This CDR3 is CASSYYGTGFATNEKLFF.

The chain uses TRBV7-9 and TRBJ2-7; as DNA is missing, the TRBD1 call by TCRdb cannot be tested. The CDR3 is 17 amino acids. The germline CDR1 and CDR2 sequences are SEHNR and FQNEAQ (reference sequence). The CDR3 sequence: CASSLAYGTPSSYEQYF.

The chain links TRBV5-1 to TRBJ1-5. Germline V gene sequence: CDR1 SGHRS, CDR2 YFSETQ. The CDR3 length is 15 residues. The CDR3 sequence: CASSLNGVGNQPQHF.

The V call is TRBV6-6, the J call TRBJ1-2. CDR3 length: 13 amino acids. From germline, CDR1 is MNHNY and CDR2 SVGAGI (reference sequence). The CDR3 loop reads CAHSEDSNYGYTF.

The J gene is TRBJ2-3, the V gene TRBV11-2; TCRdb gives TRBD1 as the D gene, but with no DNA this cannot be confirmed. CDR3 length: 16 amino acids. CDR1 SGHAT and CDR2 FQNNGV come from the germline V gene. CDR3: CASSPGRQYQGDTQYF.

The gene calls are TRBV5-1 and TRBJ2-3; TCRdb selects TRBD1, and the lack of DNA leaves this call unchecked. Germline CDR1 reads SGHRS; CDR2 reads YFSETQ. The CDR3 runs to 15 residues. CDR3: CASSRQGIVTDTQYF.

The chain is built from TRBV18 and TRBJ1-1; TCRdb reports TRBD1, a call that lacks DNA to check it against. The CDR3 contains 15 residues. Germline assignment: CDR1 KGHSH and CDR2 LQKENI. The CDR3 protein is CASSRAWTDNTEAFF.

The CDR3 loop reads CATSRGQDSGNTIYF. This chain uses TRBV15 with TRBJ1-3; TCRdb's D gene call, TRBD1, goes unchecked for lack of DNA. There are 15 residues in the CDR3. CDR1 is LNHNV, CDR2 YYDKDF, per germline (reference sequence).

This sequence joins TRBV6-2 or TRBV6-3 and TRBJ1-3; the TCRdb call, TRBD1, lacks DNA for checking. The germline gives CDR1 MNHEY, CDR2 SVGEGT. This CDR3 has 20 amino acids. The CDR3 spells CASSYIFGQGSFSSGNTIYF.

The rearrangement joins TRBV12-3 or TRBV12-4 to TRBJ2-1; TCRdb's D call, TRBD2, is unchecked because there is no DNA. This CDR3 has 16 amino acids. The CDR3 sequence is CASSLRGLAGYNEQFF.

The CDR3 loop is CASNPWGGTEAFF. The chain employs TRBV6-6 and TRBJ1-1; TCRdb gives TRBD1 as the D gene, but with no DNA this cannot be confirmed. The CDR3 is made up of 13 amino acids. Germline CDR1 MNHNY, CDR2 SVGAGI (reference sequence).

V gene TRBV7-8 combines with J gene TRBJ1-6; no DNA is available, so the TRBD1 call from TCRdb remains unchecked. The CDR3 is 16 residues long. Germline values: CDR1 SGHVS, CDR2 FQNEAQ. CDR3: CASSPGKGYRNSPLHF.

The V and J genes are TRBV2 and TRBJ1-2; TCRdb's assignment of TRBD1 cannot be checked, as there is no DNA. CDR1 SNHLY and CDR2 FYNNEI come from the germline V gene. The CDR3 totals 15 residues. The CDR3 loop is CASKRRDNAEGGYTF.

The CDR3 sequence is CATSLAHTGELFF. The chain links TRBV5-6 to TRBJ2-2. Germline V gene sequence: CDR1 SGHDT, CDR2 YYEEEE. This CDR3 has 13 residues.

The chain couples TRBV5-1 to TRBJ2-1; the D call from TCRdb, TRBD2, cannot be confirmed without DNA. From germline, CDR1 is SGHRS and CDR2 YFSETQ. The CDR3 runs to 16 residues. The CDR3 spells CASSPSRLGLDNEQFF.

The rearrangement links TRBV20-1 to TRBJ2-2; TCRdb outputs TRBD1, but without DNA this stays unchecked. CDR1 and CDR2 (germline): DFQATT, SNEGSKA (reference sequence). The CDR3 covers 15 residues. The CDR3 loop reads CSAETGRTNTGELFF.

The chain's CDR3 is CASNKGSSSLAKNIQYF. The chain recombines TRBV19 with TRBJ2-4; TCRdb's D gene call, TRBD1, goes unchecked for lack of DNA. The germline CDR1 and CDR2 sequences are LNHDA and SQIVND (reference sequence). CDR3 length: 17 residues.

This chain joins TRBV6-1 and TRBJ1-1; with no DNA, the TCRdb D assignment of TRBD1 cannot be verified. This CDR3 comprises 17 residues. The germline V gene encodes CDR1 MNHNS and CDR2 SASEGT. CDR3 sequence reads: CASSPWGTGKTGTEAFF.

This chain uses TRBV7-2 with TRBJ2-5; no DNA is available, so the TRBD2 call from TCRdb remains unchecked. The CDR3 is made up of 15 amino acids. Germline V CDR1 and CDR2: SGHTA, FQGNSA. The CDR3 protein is CASSVQTGLQETQYF.

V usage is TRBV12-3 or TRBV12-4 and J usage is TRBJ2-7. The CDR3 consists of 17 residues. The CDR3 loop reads CASSLSYERRSSYEQYF.

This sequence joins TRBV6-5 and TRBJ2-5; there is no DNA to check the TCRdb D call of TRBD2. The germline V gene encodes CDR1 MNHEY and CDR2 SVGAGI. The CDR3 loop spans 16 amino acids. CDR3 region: CASSYEPPGGLETQYF.

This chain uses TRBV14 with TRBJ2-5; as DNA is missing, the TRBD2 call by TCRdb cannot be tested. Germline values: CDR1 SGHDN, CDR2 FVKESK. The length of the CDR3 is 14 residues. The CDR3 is CASSLRLDAQTQYF.

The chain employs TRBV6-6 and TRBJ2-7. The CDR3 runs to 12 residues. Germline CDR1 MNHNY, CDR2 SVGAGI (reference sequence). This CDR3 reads CASSLGIYEQYF.

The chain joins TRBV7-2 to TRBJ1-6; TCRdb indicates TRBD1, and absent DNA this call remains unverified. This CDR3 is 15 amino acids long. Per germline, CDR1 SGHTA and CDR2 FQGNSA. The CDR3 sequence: CASSREGQNNSPLHF.